Reported below is one T cell receptor (beta chain). This sample stems from a study of blood T cell repertoires in COVID-19. Original processing notes: Nucleated cell counts were estimated from reference gene primer amplification. Sequencing was performed with immunoSEQ multiplex PCR; in TCRdb, only in-frame clones are kept and a portion is missing. The D gene and trimming were derived from the DNA, and the V and J assignments and clone size from that table. The profile shows approximately 230,000 clones, around 90% of them singletons. Germline-derived CDR1 and CDR2 are KGHSH and LQKENI. CDR3 size: 16 residues. Trimming took 4 bases from V and 0 from J; bases not matched to a gene: 6.

This TCR was recovered from a woman under 40 with acute COVID-19. V gene TRBV18 combines with J gene TRBJ1-1, with 9 bases matching TRBD1. The sequenced material came from PBMCs or T cells enriched from blood (not recorded which). Here the CDR3 reads CASSLLGQGMNTEAFF. In DNA, the CDR3 is TGTGCCAGCTCACTACTGGGACAGGGTATGAACACTGAAGCTTTCTTT.